This TCR beta chain was found in a study of blood T cell repertoires in COVID-19. Assay used: immunoSEQ multiplex PCR; TCRdb lists only in-frame clones, some missing. Of 250,000 or so clones in the sample, 86% were seen once. Self-reported history from a screening survey and questionnaire set each donor's cohort. The material sequenced was PBMCs or T cells enriched from blood (not recorded which). The receptor comes from a woman between 45 and 65 years old who had recovered from COVID-19.

The CDR3: CASSRQALEAFF. CDR3 in DNA: TGTGCCAGCAGTCGACAGGCCCTGGAAGCTTTCTTT. This chain joins TRBV6-2 or TRBV6-3 and TRBJ1-1, with a tentative D call TRBD1 (6 bases). The germline V gene encodes CDR1 MNHEY and CDR2 SVGEGT. V gave up 5 bases and J gave up 8 bases, with 12 bases separating them. The CDR3 has 12 residues.